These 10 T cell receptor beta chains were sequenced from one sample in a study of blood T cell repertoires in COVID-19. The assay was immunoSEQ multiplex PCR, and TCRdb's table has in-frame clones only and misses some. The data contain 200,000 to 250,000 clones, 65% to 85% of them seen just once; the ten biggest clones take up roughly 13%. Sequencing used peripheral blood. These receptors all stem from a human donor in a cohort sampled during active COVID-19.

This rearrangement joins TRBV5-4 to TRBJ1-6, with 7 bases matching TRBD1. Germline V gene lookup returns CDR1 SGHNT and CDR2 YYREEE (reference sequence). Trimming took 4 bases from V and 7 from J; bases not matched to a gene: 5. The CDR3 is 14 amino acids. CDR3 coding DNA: TGTGCCAGCAGCGGGACAGCTACCAATTCACCCCTCCACTTT. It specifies CASSGTATNSPLHF. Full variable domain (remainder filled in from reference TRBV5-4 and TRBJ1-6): ETGVTQSPTHLIKTRGQQVTLRCSSQSGHNTVSWYQQALGQGPQFIFQYYREEENGRGNFPPRFSGLQFPNYSSELNVNALELDDSALYLCASSGTATNSPLHFGNGTRLTVT.

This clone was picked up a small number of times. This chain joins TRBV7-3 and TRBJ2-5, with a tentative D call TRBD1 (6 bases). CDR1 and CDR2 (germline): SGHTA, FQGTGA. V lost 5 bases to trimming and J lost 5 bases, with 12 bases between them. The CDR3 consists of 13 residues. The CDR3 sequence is CASSRVQGETQYF. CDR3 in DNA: TGTGCCAGCAGCCGTGTCCAGGGGGAGACCCAGTACTTC.

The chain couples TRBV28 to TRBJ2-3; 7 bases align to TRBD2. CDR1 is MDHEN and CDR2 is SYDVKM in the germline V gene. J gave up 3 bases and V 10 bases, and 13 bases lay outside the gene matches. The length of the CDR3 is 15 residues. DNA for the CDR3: TGTGCCACTTTCCGGCTAGCGGTTAATACAGATACGCAGTATTTT. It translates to CATFRLAVNTDTQYF.

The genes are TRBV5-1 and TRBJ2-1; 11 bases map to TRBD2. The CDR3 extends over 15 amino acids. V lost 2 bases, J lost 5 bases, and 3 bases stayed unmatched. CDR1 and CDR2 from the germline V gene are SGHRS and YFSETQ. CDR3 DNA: TGCGCCAGCAGCTTACTAGCGGGAGTGAACAATGAGCAGTTCTTC. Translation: CASSLLAGVNNEQFF. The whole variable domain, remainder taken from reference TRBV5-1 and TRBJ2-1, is KAGVTQTPRYLIKTRGQQVTLSCSPISGHRSVSWYQQTPGQGLQFLFEYFSETQRNKGNFPGRFSGRQFSNSRSEMNVSTLELGDSALYLCASSLLAGVNNEQFFGPGTRLTVL.

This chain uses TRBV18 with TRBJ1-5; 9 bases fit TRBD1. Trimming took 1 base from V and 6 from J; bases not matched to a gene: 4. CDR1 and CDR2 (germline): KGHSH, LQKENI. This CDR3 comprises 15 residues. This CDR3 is CASSPRTGEPQPQHF. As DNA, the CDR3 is TGTGCCAGCTCACCACGGACAGGGGAGCCTCAGCCCCAGCATTTT.

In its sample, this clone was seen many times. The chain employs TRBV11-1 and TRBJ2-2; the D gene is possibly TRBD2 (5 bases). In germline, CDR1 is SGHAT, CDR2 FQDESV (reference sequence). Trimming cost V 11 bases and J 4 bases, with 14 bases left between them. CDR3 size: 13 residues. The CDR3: CAAGGVATGELFF. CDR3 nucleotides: TGTGCCGCCGGAGGTGTGGCCACCGGGGAGCTGTTTTTT.

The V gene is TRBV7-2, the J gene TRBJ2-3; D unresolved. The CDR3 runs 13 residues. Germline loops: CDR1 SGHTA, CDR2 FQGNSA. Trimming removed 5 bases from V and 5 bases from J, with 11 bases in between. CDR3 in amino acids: CASSRRVGDTQYF. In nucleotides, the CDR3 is TGTGCCAGCAGCCGTCGGGTCGGAGATACGCAGTATTTT. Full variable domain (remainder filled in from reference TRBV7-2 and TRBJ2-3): GAGVSQSPSNKVTEKGKDVELRCDPISGHTALYWYRQSLGQGLEFLIYFQGNSAPDKSGLPSDRFSAERTGGSVSTLTIQRTQQEDSAVYLCASSRRVGDTQYFGPGTRLTVL.

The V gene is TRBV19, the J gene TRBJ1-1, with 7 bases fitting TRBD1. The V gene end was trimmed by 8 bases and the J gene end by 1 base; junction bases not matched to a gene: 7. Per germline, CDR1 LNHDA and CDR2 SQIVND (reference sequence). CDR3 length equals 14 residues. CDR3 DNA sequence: TGTGCCAGTTCGCCGGGACAGCGGAACACTGAAGCTTTCTTT. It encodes CASSPGQRNTEAFF.

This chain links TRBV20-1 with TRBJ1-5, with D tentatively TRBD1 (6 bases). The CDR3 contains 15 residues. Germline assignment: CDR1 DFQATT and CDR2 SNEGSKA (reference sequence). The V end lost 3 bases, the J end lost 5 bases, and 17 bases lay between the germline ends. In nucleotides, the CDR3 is TGCAGTGCTAGTCTTGGGGAACAGGGTTATCAGCCCCAGCATTTT. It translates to CSASLGEQGYQPQHF.

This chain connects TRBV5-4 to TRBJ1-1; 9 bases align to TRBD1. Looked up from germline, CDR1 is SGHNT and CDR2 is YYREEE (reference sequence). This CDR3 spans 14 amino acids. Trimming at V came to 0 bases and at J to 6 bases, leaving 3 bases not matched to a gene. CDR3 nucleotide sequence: TGTGCCAGCAGCTTGGGGGGACAGGGCGCTGAAGCTTTCTTT. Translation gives CASSLGGQGAEAFF.